This entry is about one TCR beta chain. The CDR3 length is 17 residues. V shed 2 bases and J 4 bases; nucleotides not matched to a gene: 9. Germline CDR1 is SGHTA and CDR2 is FQGTGA. This entry comes from a study of cytomegalovirus exposure and HLA in healthy donors. The PCR was carried out with 60 Vbeta primers and 13 Jbeta primers. Here immunoSEQ multiplex PCR was the method, and the copy in TCRdb shows in-frame clones only, minus some. Of 150,000 to 200,000 clones listed, approximately 80% are singletons. The rearrangement links TRBV7-3 to TRBJ2-3; 10 bases align to TRBD2. Sequenced: PBMCs. The source is a woman aged 30 to 39 in good health and CMV-seronegative. As DNA, the CDR3 is TGTGCCAGCAGCTTACTCAGCGGGGGGGCTGGTTCAGATACGCAGTATTTT. Its protein product is CASSLLSGGAGSDTQYF. Using reference TRBV7-3 and TRBJ2-3 for the parts outside the CDR3, the full variable domain is GAGVSQTPSNKVTEKGKYVELRCDPISGHTALYWYRQSLGQGPEFLIYFQGTGAADDSGLPNDRFFAVRPEGSVSTLKIQRTERGDSAVYLCASSLLSGGAGSDTQYFGPGTRLTVL.